Following are 24 T cell receptor beta chains from one sample sequenced in a study of neoadjuvant nivolumab and ipilimumab in lung cancer. Only in-frame clones appear in the TCRdb table, and some are missing; sequencing was by immunoSEQ multiplex PCR. The table shows some 9,700 clones, with roughly 80% occurring only once. The sample here was tumor tissue, taken after neoadjuvant nivolumab, alone or with ipilimumab, at or shortly before surgery. The receptor source for this set is an adult with non-small cell lung cancer. Some clones in this sample may be carry-over from other donors' samples.

V gene TRBV2 combines with J gene TRBJ2-1, with D possibly TRBD1 on 5 matching bases. Germline-derived CDR1 and CDR2 are SNHLY and FYNNEI. V dropped 0 bases and J dropped 4 bases, with 10 bases sitting between them. The CDR3 length is 15 residues. The CDR3 nucleotides read TGTGCCAGCAGTGAAGCCACAGGCCCTTACAATGAGCAGTTCTTC. Translation gives CASSEATGPYNEQFF.

This clone was recorded a few times. This chain connects TRBV19 to TRBJ2-1; possible D gene TRBD2, 6 bases. The CDR3 length is 17 residues. V was cut by 5 bases and J by 0 bases, with 17 bases left in between. The germline V gene encodes CDR1 LNHDA and CDR2 SQIVND (reference sequence). The CDR3 sequence: CASSPGPPGSSYNEQFF. DNA of the CDR3: TGTGCCAGTAGTCCCGGGCCCCCCGGGAGCTCCTACAATGAGCAGTTCTTC.

The CDR3 loop is CATSRQGARGTDTQYF. For the CDR3, the DNA is TGTGCCACCAGCAGACAGGGGGCGCGGGGCACAGATACGCAGTATTTT. V is TRBV15 and J is TRBJ2-3; 8 bases are shared with TRBD1. V shed 2 bases and J 1 base; nucleotides not matched to a gene: 5. Germline assignment: CDR1 LNHNV and CDR2 YYDKDF (reference sequence). The CDR3 has 16 residues.

The chain carries TRBV7-8 and TRBJ2-3; no clear D. Trimming shortened V by 1 base and J by 4 bases, and 6 bases separated the two germline ends. Looked up from germline, CDR1 is SGHVS and CDR2 is FQNEAQ. The CDR3 covers 13 residues. Here the CDR3 reads CASSLELSDTQYF. DNA for the CDR3: TGTGCCAGCAGCTTAGAGTTGTCAGATACGCAGTATTTT.

The CDR3: CASSLQRHSSYEQYF. Here the CDR3 DNA reads TGTGCCAGCAGTTTGCAGCGCCATAGCTCCTACGAGCAGTACTTC. The chain joins TRBV6-5 to TRBJ2-7; the D is unclear. Looked up from germline, CDR1 is MNHEY and CDR2 is SVGAGI. The V end was cut by 4 bases, the J end by 0 bases, with 13 bases between. CDR3 length: 15 amino acids.

There are a few counts of this clone. CDR3 loop: CASRHTSGGRNEQFF. CDR3 nucleotides: TGTGCCAGCAGACATACTAGCGGGGGGCGCAATGAGCAGTTCTTC. The V and J genes are TRBV14 and TRBJ2-1; TRBD2 agrees at 12 bases. The trim removed 6 bases at V and 6 bases at J, leaving 6 bases unmatched. The CDR3 consists of 15 residues. Germline CDR1 and CDR2: SGHDN and FVKESK.

The chain uses TRBV12-5 and TRBJ2-7; TRBD1 aligns across 7 bases. V shed 0 bases and J 3 bases; nucleotides not matched to a gene: 5. CDR3 length: 15 amino acids. Germline V gene sequence: CDR1 LGHNT, CDR2 FRNRAP. The CDR3 sequence: CASGLVQTGNYEQYF. CDR3 sequence (DNA): TGTGCTAGTGGTTTGGTACAGACAGGGAACTACGAGCAGTACTTC.

This chain uses TRBV30 with TRBJ1-1, with 7 bases fitting TRBD1. Germline trimming cut 0 bases from V and 3 bases from J; bases unmatched to any gene: 4. The germline V gene has CDR1 GTSNPN and CDR2 SVGIG (reference sequence). The CDR3 runs to 14 residues. DNA for the CDR3: TGTGCCTGGAGTGTACGCAGGGGGGACACTGAAGCTTTCTTT. Its translation: CAWSVRRGDTEAFF. The variable domain in full, with the rest retrieved from reference TRBV30 and TRBJ1-1, is SQTIHQWPATLVQPVGSPLSLECTVEGTSNPNLYWYRQAAGRGLQLLFYSVGIGQISSEVPQNLSASRPQDRQFILSSKKLLLSDSGFYLCAWSVRRGDTEAFFGQGTRLTVV.

The V and J genes are TRBV6-5 and TRBJ1-5; TRBD1 might be the D (5 bases). Germline loops: CDR1 MNHEY, CDR2 SVGAGI. Trimming stripped 6 bases from V and 0 bases from J, with 12 bases between. The CDR3 covers 15 residues. The CDR3 nucleotides are TGTGCCAGCAGCTTGACAGCCTCTAGCAATCAGCCCCAGCATTTT. Its translation: CASSLTASSNQPQHF.

In its sample, this clone was seen once. The J gene is TRBJ1-2, the V gene TRBV5-5; 7 bases match TRBD1. Germline CDR1 is SGHKS and CDR2 is YYEKEE (reference sequence). This CDR3 has 13 amino acids. V lost 2 bases and J lost 5; bases outside the gene matches: 3. DNA of the CDR3: TGTGCCAGCAGCTTTGACAGGGCTTATGGCTACACCTTC. Its protein product is CASSFDRAYGYTF. Complete variable domain (other parts from reference TRBV5-5 and TRBJ1-2): DAGVTQSPTHLIKTRGQQVTLRCSPISGHKSVSWYQQVLGQGPQFIFQYYEKEERGRGNFPDRFSARQFPNYSSELNVNALLLGDSALYLCASSFDRAYGYTFGSGTRLTVV.

The chain joins TRBV5-5 to TRBJ2-2; 11 bases are a match to TRBD2. This CDR3 contains 18 residues. Losses at the gene ends were 4 bases for V and 4 bases for J; bases not matched to a gene: 12. CDR1 SGHKS and CDR2 YYEKEE come from the germline V gene (reference sequence). The CDR3 DNA is TGTGCCAGCAGCCTCCGGGTAGCGGGAGGGCTAATCACCGGGGAGCTGTTTTTT. It yields the protein CASSLRVAGGLITGELFF.

This rearrangement joins TRBV5-6 to TRBJ1-5; weak D call: TRBD1 (5 bases). V lost 4 bases and J 7 bases, leaving 15 bases between the germline ends. Germline lookup yields CDR1 SGHDT and CDR2 YYEEEE. The CDR3 runs to 14 residues. Written as DNA, the CDR3 is TGTGCCAGCAGCATTCGCAGGGCCAGACAGCCCCAGCATTTT. Translation gives CASSIRRARQPQHF.

This chain connects TRBV7-9 to TRBJ1-2; D unresolved. Deletions cut 5 bases from V and 2 bases from J, with 12 bases between. CDR1 and CDR2 from the germline V gene are SEHNR and FQNEAQ (reference sequence). The CDR3 runs to 14 residues. Here the CDR3 reads CASSPIRINYGYTF. In nucleotides, the CDR3 is TGTGCCAGCAGCCCCATTAGAATCAACTATGGCTACACCTTC.

The CDR3 nucleotides are TGTGCCAGCAGGACGACAGTCTTTCACTCTGGGGCCAACGTCCTGACTTTC. Encoded protein: CASRTTVFHSGANVLTF. The chain links TRBV7-9 to TRBJ2-6; D is possibly TRBD1 (5 bases). This CDR3 has 17 amino acids. The germline V gene has CDR1 SEHNR and CDR2 FQNEAQ (reference sequence). The V and J ends lost 6 bases and 0 bases respectively, with 15 bases between them.

This rearrangement joins TRBV6-5 to TRBJ1-1; no definite D call. The CDR3 runs 14 residues. CDR1 and CDR2 from the germline V gene are MNHEY and SVGAGI. V shed 2 bases and J shed 1 base, with 8 bases lying between them. DNA for the CDR3: TGTGCCAGCAGTTACGATCGGGGGAACACTGAAGCTTTCTTT. It encodes CASSYDRGNTEAFF.

The chain employs TRBV5-1 and TRBJ2-1; D is ambiguous. Germline lookup yields CDR1 SGHRS and CDR2 YFSETQ. This CDR3 spans 12 amino acids. The V end was cut by 5 bases, the J end by 7 bases, with 10 bases between. This chain's CDR3 is CASSLYGNEQFF. The CDR3 DNA reads TGCGCCAGCAGTTTATACGGTAATGAGCAGTTCTTC.

The CDR3 DNA is TGTGCCAGCACCCAACACATAAGGGGGTATGGCTACACCTTC. Translation gives CASTQHIRGYGYTF. The chain employs TRBV7-8 and TRBJ1-2; D is possibly TRBD1 (6 bases). Germline loops: CDR1 SGHVS, CDR2 FQNEAQ. This CDR3 spans 14 amino acids. V lost 7 bases to trimming and J lost 5 bases, with 17 bases between them. The full variable domain, completed using reference TRBV7-8 and TRBJ1-2, is GAGVSQSPRYKVAKRGQDVALRCDPISGHVSLFWYQQALGQGPEFLTYFQNEAQLDKSGLPSDRFFAERPEGSVSTLKIQRTQQEDSAVYLCASTQHIRGYGYTFGSGTRLTVV.

This rearrangement joins TRBV30 to TRBJ1-2, with D possibly matching TRBD1 (6 bases). The CDR3 runs 12 residues. The V end was cut by 5 bases, the J end by 8 bases, with 15 bases between. CDR1 and CDR2 (germline): GTSNPN, SVGIG (reference sequence). The CDR3 DNA reads TGTGCCTGGGGGGCACAGGGTCGGGGCTACACCTTC. It encodes CAWGAQGRGYTF.

The gene calls are TRBV18 and TRBJ1-4, with unresolved D. Trimming removed 2 bases from V and 7 bases from J, with 17 bases in between. Germline V gene lookup returns CDR1 KGHSH and CDR2 LQKENI. This CDR3 is 16 amino acids long. The DNA of the CDR3 is TGTGCCAGCTCACCAATAGTAAGGGTACCAAGTGAAAAACTGTTTTTT. Its translation is CASSPIVRVPSEKLFF.

The chain employs TRBV30 and TRBJ2-1; D gene uncertain. Germline CDR1 and CDR2: GTSNPN and SVGIG (reference sequence). V was shortened by 4 bases and J by 6 bases, with 19 bases between the two germline ends. The CDR3 has 15 amino acids. In DNA, the CDR3 is TGTGCCTGGACCCCCGGGTCCACGCGGAGCAATGAGCAGTTCTTC. Translation gives CAWTPGSTRSNEQFF.

CDR3 protein: CASSEGRGTDTQYF. CDR3 sequence (DNA): TGCGCCAGCAGTGAAGGCAGGGGGACAGATACGCAGTATTTT. The chain combines TRBV10-2 with TRBJ2-3, with TRBD1 matching 7 bases. V was clipped by 3 bases and J by 3 bases; unmatched bases: 3. Germline V gene data show CDR1 as WSHSY and CDR2 as SAAADI. There are 14 residues in the CDR3.

The genes are TRBV6-5 and TRBJ2-5; D ambiguous. The germline CDR1 and CDR2 sequences are MNHEY and SVGAGI. Trimming pared 0 bases from V and 7 bases from J, leaving 6 bases between. This CDR3 region has 12 residues. CDR3 protein: CASSYSRGTQYF. The CDR3 DNA is TGTGCCAGCAGTTACTCGAGAGGGACCCAGTACTTC.

This rearrangement joins TRBV30 to TRBJ1-4; D possibly corresponds to TRBD1 (6 bases). V lost 0 bases and J lost 5, with 10 bases in between. The V gene's germline CDR1 is GTSNPN and CDR2 SVGIG (reference sequence). The CDR3 is made up of 14 amino acids. The CDR3 is CAWSVSQGNEKLFF. The CDR3 DNA follows: TGTGCCTGGAGTGTATCGCAGGGGAATGAAAAACTGTTTTTT.

V gene TRBV13 combines with J gene TRBJ1-6, with D unresolved. The CDR3 runs to 14 residues. V lost 7 bases and J lost 4, with 11 bases in between. Germline V gene lookup returns CDR1 PRHDT and CDR2 FYEKMQ (reference sequence). The CDR3 DNA follows: TGTGCCAGCACCGTTTCAACTTATAATTCACCCCTCCACTTT. Encoded protein: CASTVSTYNSPLHF. Filled out from reference TRBV13 and TRBJ1-6, the complete variable domain reads AAGVIQSPRHLIKEKRETATLKCYPIPRHDTVYWYQQGPGQDPQFLISFYEKMQSDKGSIPDRFSAQQFSDYHSELNMSSLELGDSALYFCASTVSTYNSPLHFGNGTRLTVT.